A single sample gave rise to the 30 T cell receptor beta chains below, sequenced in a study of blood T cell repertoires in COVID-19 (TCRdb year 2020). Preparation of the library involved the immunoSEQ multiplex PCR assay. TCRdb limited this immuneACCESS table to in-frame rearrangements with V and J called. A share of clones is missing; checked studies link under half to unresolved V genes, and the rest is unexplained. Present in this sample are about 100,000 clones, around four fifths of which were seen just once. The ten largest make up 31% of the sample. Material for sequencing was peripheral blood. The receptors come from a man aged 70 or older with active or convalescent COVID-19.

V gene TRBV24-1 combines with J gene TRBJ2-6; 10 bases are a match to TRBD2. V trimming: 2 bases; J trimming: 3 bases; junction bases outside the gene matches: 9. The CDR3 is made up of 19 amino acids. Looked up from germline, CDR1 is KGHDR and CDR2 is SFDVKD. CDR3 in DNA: TGTGCCACCAGTGATTCAACGTCTAGCGGGAGTAGTGGGGCCAACGTCCTGACTTTC. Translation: CATSDSTSSGSSGANVLTF.

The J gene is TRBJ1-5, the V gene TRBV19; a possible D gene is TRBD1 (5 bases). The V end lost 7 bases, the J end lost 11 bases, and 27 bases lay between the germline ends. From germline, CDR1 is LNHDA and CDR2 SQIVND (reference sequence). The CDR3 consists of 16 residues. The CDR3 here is CASNAYMGIDSLAQHF. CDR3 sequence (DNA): TGTGCCAGTAATGCGTATATGGGGATTGACAGTTTAGCCCAGCATTTT.

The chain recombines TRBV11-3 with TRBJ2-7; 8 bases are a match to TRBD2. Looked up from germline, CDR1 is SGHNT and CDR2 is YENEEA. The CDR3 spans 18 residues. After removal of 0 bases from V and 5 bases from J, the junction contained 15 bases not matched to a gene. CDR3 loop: CASSLDPPPGGSGNEQYF. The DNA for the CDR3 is TGTGCCAGCAGCTTAGACCCGCCCCCGGGGGGGAGTGGCAACGAGCAGTACTTC.

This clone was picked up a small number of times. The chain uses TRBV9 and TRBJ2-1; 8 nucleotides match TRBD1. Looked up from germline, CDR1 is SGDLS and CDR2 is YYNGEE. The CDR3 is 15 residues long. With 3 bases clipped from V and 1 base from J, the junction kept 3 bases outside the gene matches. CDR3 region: CASSAGQGSYNEQFF. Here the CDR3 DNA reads TGTGCCAGCAGCGCAGGACAGGGTTCCTACAATGAGCAGTTCTTC.

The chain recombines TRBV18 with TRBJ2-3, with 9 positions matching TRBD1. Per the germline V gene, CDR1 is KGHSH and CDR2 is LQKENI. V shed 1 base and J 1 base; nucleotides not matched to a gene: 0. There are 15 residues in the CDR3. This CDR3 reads CASSPRTGGTDTQYF. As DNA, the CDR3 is TGTGCCAGCTCACCACGGACAGGGGGCACAGATACGCAGTATTTT.

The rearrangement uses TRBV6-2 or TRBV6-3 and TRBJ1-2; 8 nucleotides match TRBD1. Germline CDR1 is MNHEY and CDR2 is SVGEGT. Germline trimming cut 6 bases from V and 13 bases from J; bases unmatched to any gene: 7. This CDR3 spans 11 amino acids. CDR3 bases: TGTGCCAGCAGCAAACAGGGGGACCCCACCTTC. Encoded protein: CASSKQGDPTF.

CDR3 in amino acids: CASSQSRGQPQHF. CDR3 DNA sequence: TGTGCCAGTAGTCAAAGCAGGGGCCAGCCCCAGCATTTT. The chain recombines TRBV19 with TRBJ1-5; maybe TRBD1 (6 bases). V was trimmed by 5 bases and J by 7 bases, leaving 12 bases between them. The CDR3 covers 13 residues. Germline CDR1 LNHDA, CDR2 SQIVND (reference sequence).

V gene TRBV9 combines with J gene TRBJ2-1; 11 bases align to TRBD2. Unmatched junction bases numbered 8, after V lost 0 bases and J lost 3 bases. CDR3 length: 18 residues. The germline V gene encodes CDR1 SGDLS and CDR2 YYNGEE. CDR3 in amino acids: CASSVARSGGVLYNEQFF. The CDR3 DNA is TGTGCCAGCAGCGTAGCTCGTAGCGGGGGGGTGCTCTACAATGAGCAGTTCTTC.

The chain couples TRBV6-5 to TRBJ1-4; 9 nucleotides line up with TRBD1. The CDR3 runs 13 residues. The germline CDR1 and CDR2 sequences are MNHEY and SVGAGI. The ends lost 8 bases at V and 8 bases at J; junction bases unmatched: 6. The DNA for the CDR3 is TGTGCCAGCCGAGGGACAGGGAGAGAAAAACTGTTTTTT. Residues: CASRGTGREKLFF.

The CDR3 bases are TGTGCCAGCTCACCCCGGGACATAGCCTACGAGCAGTACTTC. Residues: CASSPRDIAYEQYF. This chain uses TRBV18 with TRBJ2-7; a possible D gene is TRBD1 (6 bases). Germline CDR1 is KGHSH and CDR2 is LQKENI. With 3 bases removed from V and 2 bases from J, the gap between germline ends came to 11 bases. There are 14 residues in the CDR3. The complete variable domain, with remaining parts taken from reference TRBV18 and TRBJ2-7, reads NAGVMQNPRHLVRRRGQEARLRCSPMKGHSHVYWYRQLPEEGLKFMVYLQKENIIDESGMPKERFSAEFPKEGPSILRIQQVVRGDSAAYFCASSPRDIAYEQYFGPGTRLTVT.

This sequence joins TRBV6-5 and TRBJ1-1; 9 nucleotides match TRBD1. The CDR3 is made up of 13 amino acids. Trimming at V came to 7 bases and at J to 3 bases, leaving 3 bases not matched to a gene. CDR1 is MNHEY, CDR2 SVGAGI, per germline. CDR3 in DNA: TGTGCCAGCAAACAGGGGGCGCACACTGAAGCTTTCTTT. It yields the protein CASKQGAHTEAFF.

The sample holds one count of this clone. CDR3 nucleotide sequence: TGTGCCAGCAGCCAAGGACAGTTCAGCTCCTACAATGAGCAGTTCTTC. Translation: CASSQGQFSSYNEQFF. V gene TRBV11-2 combines with J gene TRBJ2-1; a weak D match, TRBD1 (6 bases). V lost 5 bases and J lost 0, with 14 bases in between. From germline, CDR1 is SGHAT and CDR2 FQNNGV. There are 16 residues in the CDR3.

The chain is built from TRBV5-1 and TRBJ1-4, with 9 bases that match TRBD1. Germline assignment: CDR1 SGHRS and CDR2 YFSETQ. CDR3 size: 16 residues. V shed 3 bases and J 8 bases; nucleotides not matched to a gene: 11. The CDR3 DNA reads TGCGCCAGCAGCTGGGGGACAGGGACATCCTCAGAAAAACTGTTTTTT. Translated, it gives CASSWGTGTSSEKLFF.

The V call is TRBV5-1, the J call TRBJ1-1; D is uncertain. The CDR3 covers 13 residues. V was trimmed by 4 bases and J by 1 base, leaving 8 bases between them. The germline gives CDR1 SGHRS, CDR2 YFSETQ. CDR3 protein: CASSPSGNTEAFF. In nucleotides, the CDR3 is TGCGCCAGCAGCCCATCAGGGAACACTGAAGCTTTCTTT.

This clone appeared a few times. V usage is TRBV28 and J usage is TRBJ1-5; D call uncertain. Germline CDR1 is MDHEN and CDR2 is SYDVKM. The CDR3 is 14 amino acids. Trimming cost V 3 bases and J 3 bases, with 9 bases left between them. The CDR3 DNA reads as TGTGCCAGCAGTTTTAAACTCGTCAATCAGCCCCAGCATTTT. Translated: CASSFKLVNQPQHF.

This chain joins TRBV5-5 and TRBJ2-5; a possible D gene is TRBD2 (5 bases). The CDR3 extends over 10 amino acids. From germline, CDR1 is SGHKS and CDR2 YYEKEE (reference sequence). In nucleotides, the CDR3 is TGTGCTTGCGGGTCAGAGACCCAGTACTTC. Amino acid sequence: CACGSETQYF.

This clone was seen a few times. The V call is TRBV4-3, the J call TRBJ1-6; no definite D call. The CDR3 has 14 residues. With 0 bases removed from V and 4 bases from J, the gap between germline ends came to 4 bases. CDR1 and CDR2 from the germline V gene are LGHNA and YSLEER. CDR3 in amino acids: CASSQDRYNSPLHF. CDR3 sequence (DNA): TGCGCCAGCAGCCAAGATCGGTATAATTCACCCCTCCACTTT.

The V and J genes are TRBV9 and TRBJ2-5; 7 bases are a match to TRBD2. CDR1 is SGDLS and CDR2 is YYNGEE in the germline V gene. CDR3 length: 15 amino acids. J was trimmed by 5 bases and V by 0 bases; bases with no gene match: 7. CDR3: CASSVATGRGETQYF. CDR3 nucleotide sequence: TGTGCCAGCAGCGTAGCTACGGGGAGGGGTGAGACCCAGTACTTC.

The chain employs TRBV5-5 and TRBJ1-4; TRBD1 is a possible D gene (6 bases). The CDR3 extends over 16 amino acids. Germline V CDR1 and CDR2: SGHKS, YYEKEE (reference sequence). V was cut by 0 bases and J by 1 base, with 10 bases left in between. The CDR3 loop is CASSLGGLGTNEKLFF. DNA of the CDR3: TGTGCCAGCAGCTTGGGGGGGCTCGGAACTAATGAAAAACTGTTTTTT.

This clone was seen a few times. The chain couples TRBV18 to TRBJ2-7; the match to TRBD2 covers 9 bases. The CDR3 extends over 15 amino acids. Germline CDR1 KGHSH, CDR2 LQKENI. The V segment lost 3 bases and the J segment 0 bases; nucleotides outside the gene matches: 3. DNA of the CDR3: TGTGCCAGCTCACCCGCGGGGGGGGCCTCCTACGAGCAGTACTTC. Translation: CASSPAGGASYEQYF.

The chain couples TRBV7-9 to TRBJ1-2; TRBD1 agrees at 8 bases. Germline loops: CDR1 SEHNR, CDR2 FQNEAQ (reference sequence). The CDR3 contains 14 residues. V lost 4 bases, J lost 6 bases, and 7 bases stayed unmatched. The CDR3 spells CASSSLRTGNGYTF. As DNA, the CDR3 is TGTGCCAGCAGCTCCCTCAGGACAGGGAATGGCTACACCTTC.

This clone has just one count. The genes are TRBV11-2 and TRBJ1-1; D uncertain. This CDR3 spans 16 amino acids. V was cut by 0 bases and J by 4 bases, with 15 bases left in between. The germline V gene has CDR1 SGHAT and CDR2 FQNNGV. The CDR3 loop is CASSLEGSEYGTEAFF. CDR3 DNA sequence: TGTGCCAGCAGCTTAGAGGGCTCAGAGTATGGCACTGAAGCTTTCTTT.

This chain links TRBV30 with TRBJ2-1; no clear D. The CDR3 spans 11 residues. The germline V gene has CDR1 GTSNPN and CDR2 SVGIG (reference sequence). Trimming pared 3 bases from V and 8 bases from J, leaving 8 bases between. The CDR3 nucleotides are TGTGCCTGGAGCCTCCAGGATGAGCAGTTCTTC. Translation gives CAWSLQDEQFF.

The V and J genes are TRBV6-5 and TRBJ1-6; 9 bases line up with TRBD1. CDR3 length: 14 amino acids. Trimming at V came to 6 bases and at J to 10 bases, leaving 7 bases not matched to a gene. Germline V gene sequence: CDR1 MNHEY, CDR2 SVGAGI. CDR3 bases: TGTGCCAGCAGCCGGACAGGGGAAAACTCACCCCTCCACTTT. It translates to CASSRTGENSPLHF.

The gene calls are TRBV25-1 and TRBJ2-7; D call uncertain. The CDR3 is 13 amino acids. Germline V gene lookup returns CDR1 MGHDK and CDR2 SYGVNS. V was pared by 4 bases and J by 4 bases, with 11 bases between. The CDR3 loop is CASSGHAIYEQYF. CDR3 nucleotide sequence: TGTGCCAGCAGTGGACATGCCATTTACGAGCAGTACTTC.

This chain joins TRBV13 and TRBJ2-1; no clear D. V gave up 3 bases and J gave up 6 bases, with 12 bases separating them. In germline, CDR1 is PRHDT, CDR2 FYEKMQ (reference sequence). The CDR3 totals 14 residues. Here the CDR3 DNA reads TGTGCCAGCAGCTTTATCCTAGTTGGCAATGAGCAGTTCTTC. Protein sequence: CASSFILVGNEQFF.

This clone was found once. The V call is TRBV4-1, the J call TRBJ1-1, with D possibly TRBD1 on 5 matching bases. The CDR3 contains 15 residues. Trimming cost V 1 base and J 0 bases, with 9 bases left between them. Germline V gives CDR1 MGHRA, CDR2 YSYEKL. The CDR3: CASSQGSGMNTEAFF. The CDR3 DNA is TGCGCCAGCAGCCAAGGCTCAGGGATGAACACTGAAGCTTTCTTT.

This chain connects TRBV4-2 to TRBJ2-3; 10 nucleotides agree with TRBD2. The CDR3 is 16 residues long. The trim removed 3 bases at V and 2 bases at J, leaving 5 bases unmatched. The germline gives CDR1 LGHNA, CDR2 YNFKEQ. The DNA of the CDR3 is TGTGCCAGCAGCCAGAGTAGCGGGGGGCCCACAGATACGCAGTATTTT. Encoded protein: CASSQSSGGPTDTQYF.

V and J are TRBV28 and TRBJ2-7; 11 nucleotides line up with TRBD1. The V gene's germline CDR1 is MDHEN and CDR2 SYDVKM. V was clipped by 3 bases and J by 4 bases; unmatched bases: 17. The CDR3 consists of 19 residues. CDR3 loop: CASSFISSLWGQGEYEQYF. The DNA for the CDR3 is TGTGCCAGCAGTTTCATCAGCTCATTATGGGGACAGGGGGAATACGAGCAGTACTTC.

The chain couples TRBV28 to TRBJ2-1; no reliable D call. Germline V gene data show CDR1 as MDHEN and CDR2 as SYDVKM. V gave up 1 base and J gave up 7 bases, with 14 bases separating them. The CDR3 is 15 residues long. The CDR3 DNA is TGTGCCAGCAGTTTATATACCTCCGGGTGGAATGAGCAGTTCTTC. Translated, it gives CASSLYTSGWNEQFF.